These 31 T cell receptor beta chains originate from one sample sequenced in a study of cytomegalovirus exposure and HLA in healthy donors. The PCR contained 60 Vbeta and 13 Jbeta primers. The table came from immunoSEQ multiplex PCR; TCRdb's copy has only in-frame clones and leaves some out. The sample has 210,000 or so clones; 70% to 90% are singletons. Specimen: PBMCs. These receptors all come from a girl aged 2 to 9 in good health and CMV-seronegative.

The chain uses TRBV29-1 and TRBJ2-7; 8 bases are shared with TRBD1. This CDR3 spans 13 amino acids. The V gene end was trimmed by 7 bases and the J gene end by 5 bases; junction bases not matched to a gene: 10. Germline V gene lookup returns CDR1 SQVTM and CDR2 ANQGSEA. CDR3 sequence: CSAWTGLNNEQYF. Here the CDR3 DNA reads TGCAGCGCCTGGACAGGGTTGAACAACGAGCAGTACTTC.

CDR3 DNA: TGTGCCAGCAGTTACAGCAGGGCCCCAACCTACAATGAGCAGTTCTTC. Its translation is CASSYSRAPTYNEQFF. The rearrangement links TRBV6-5 to TRBJ2-1; tentatively, D is TRBD1 (5 bases). Germline V gene data show CDR1 as MNHEY and CDR2 as SVGAGI. V lost 2 bases, J lost 2 bases, and 13 bases lay in between. This CDR3 region has 16 residues.

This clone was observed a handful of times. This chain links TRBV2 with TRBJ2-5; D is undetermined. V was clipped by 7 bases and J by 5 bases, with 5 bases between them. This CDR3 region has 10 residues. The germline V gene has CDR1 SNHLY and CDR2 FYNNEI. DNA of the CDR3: TGTGCCAGCACCCGGGAGACCCAGTACTTC. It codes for CASTRETQYF.

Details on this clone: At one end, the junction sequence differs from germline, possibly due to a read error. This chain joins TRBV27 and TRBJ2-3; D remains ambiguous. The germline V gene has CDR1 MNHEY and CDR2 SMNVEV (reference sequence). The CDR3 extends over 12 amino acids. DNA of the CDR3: TGTGCCAGCACCTCCAACACAGACACGCAGTATTTT. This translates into CASTSNTDTQYF.

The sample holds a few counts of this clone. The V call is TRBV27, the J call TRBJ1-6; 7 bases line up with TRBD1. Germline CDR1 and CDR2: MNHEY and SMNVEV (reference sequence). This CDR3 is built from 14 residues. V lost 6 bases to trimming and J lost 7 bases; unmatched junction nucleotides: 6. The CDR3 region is CASSRDRVNSPLHF. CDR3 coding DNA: TGTGCCAGCAGCAGGGACAGAGTAAATTCACCCCTCCACTTT.

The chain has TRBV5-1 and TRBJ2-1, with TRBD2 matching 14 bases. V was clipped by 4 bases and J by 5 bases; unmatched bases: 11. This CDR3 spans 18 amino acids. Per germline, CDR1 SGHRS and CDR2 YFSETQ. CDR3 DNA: TGCGCCAGCAGCACGGGACTAGCGGGAGCGCCTACTAACAATGAGCAGTTCTTC. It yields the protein CASSTGLAGAPTNNEQFF. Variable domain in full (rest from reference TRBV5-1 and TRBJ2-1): KAGVTQTPRYLIKTRGQQVTLSCSPISGHRSVSWYQQTPGQGLQFLFEYFSETQRNKGNFPGRFSGRQFSNSRSEMNVSTLELGDSALYLCASSTGLAGAPTNNEQFFGPGTRLTVL.

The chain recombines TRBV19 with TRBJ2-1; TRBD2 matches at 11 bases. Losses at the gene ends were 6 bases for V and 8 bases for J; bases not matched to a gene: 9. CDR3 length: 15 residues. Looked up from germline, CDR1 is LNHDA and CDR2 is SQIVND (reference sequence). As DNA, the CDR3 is TGTGCCAGTAGATTAGCGGGAGGGGTGAACCATGAGCAGTTCTTC. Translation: CASRLAGGVNHEQFF.

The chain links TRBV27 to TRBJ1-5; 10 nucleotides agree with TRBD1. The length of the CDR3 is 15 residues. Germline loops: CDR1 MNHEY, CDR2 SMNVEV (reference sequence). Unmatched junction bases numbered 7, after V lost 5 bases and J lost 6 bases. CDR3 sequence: CASSLGTGVGQPQHF. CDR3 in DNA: TGTGCCAGCAGTCTAGGGACAGGGGTAGGTCAGCCCCAGCATTTT.

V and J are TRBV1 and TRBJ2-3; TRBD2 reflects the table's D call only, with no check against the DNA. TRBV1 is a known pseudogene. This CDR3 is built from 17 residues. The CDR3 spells CTSSHRGSSGLPDTQYF. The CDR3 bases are TGCACCAGCAGCCACAGGGGATCTAGCGGGTTACCAGATACGCAGTATTTT.

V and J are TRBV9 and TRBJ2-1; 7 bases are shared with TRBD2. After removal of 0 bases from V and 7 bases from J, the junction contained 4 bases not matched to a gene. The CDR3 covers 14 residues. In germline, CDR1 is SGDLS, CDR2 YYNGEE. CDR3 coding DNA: TGTGCCAGCAGCGTAGCGGGGGGTCGTAATGAGCAGTTCTTC. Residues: CASSVAGGRNEQFF.

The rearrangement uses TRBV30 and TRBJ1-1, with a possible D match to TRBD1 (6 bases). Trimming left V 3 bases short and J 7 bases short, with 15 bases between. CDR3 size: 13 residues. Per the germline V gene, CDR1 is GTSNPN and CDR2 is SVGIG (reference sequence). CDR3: CAWSTGPRGEAFF. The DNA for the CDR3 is TGTGCCTGGAGCACAGGGCCTCGGGGTGAAGCTTTCTTT.

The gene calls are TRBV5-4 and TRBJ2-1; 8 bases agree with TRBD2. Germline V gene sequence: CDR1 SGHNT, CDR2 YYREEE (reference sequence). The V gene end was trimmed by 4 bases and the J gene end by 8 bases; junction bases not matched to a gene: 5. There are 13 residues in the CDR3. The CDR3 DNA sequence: TGTGCCAGCAGCGGGGGACTAGGCGATGAGCAGTTCTTC. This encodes CASSGGLGDEQFF.

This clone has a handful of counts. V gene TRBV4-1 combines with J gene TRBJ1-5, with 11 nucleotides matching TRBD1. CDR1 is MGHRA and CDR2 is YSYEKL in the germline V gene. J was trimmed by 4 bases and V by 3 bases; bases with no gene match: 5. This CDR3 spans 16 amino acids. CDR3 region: CASSHGQGALNQPQHF. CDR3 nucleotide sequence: TGCGCCAGCAGCCACGGACAGGGGGCGCTTAATCAGCCCCAGCATTTT.

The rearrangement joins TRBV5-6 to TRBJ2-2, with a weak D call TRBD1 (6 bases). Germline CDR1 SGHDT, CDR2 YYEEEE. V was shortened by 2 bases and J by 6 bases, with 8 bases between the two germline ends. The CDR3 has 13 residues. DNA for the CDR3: TGTGCCAGCAGCTTAAAGGGGGCCGGGGAGCTGTTTTTT. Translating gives CASSLKGAGELFF.

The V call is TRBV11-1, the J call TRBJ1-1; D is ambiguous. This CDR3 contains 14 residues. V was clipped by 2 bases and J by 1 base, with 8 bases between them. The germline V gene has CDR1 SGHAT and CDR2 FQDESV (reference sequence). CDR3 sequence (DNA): TGTGCCAGCAGCTTAACGGGAACGAACACTGAAGCTTTCTTT. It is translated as CASSLTGTNTEAFF.

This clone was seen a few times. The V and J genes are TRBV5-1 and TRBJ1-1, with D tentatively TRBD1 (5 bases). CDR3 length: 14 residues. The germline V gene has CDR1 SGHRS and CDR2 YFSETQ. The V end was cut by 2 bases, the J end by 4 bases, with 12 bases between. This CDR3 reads CASSLSQGLTEAFF. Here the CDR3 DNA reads TGCGCCAGCAGCTTAAGTCAGGGCCTCACTGAAGCTTTCTTT.

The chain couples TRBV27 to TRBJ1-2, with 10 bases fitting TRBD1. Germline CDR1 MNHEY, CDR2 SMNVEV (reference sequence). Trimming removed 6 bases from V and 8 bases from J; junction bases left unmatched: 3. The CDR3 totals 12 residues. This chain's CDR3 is CASRTGGFGYTF. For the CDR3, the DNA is TGTGCCAGCAGGACAGGGGGCTTCGGCTACACCTTC.

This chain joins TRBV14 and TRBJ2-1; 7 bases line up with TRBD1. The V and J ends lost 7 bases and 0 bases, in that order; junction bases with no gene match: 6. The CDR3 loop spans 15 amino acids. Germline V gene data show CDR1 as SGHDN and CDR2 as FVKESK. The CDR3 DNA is TGTGCCAGCAACCGACAGGGCGGCTCCTACAATGAGCAGTTCTTC. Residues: CASNRQGGSYNEQFF.

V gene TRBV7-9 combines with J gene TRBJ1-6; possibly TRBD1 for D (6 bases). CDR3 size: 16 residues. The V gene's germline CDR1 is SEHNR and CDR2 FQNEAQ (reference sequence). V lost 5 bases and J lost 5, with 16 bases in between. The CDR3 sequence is CASSRDILINNSPLHF. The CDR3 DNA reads TGTGCCAGCAGCAGGGACATACTTATTAATAATTCACCCCTCCACTTT. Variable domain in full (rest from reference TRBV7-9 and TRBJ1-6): DTGVSQNPRHKITKRGQNVTFRCDPISEHNRLYWYRQTLGQGPEFLTYFQNEAQLEKSRLLSDRFSAERPKGSFSTLEIQRTEQGDSAMYLCASSRDILINNSPLHFGNGTRLTVT.

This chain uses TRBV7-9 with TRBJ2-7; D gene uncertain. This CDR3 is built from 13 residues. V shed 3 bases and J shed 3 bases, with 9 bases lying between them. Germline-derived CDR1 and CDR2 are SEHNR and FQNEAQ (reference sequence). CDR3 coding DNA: TGTGCCAGCAGCTTGGGCAGGTTCTACGAGCAGTACTTC. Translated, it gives CASSLGRFYEQYF.

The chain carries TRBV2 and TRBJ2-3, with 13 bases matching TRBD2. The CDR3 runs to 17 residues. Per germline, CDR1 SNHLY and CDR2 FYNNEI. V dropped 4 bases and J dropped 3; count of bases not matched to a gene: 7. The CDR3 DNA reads TGTGCCAGCAGTGCTACTAGCGGGAGGGCCCGGACAGATACGCAGTATTTT. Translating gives CASSATSGRARTDTQYF.

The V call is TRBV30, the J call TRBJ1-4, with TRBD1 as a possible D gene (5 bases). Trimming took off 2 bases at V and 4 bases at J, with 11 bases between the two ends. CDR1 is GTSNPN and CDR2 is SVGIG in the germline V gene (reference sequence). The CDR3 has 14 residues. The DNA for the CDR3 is TGTGCCTGGAGTTGGGGCAGAGTTAATGAAAAACTGTTTTTT. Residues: CAWSWGRVNEKLFF.

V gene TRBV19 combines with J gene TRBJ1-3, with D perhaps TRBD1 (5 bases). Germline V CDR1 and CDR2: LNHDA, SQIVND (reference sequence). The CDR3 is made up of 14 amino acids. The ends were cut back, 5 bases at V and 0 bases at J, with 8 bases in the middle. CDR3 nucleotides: TGTGCCAGTAGTCGGGGGAACTCTGGAAACACCATATATTTT. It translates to CASSRGNSGNTIYF.

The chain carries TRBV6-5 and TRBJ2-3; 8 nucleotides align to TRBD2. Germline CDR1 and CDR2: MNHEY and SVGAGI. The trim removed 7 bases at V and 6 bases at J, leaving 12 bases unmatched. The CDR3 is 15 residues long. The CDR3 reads CASMDASRGRDTQYF. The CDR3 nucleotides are TGTGCCAGCATGGACGCGTCTCGCGGGAGGGATACGCAGTATTTT.

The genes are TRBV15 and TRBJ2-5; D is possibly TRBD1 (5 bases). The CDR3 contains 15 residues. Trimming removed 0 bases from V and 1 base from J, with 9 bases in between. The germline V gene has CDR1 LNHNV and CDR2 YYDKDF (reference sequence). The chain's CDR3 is CATSRDVGPQETQYF. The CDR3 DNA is TGTGCCACCAGCAGAGATGTGGGGCCCCAAGAGACCCAGTACTTC.

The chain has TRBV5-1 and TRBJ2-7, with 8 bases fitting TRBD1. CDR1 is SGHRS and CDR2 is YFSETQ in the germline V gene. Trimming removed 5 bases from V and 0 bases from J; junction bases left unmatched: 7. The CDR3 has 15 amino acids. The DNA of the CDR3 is TGCGCCAGCAGTTACGACAGGGGAGGCTCCTACGAGCAGTACTTC. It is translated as CASSYDRGGSYEQYF.

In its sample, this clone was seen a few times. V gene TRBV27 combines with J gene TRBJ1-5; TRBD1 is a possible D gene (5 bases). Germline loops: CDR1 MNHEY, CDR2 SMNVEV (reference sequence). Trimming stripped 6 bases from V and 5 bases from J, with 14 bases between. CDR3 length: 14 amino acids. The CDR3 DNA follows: TGTGCCAGCAGCCCAGGGTTCGCTTATCAGCCCCAGCATTTT. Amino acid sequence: CASSPGFAYQPQHF.

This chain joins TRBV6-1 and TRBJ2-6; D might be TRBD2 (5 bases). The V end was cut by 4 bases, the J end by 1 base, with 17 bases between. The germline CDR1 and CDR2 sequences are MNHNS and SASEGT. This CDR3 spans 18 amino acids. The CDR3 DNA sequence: TGTGCCAGCAGTGCGTCCGGACTTACCCCATCTGGGGCCAACGTCCTGACTTTC. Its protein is CASSASGLTPSGANVLTF.

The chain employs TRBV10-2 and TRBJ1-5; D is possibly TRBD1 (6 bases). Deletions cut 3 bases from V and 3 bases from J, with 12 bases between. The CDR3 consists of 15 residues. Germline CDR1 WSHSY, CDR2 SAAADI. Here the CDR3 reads CASSEAWTVNQPQHF. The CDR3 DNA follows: TGCGCCAGCAGTGAAGCCTGGACAGTCAATCAGCCCCAGCATTTT.

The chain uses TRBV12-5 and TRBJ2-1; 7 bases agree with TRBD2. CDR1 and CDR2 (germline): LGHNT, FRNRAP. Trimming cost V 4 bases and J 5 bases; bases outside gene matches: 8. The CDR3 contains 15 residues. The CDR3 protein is CASGSGPAGNNEQFF. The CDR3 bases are TGTGCTAGTGGTTCGGGACCAGCGGGGAACAATGAGCAGTTCTTC.

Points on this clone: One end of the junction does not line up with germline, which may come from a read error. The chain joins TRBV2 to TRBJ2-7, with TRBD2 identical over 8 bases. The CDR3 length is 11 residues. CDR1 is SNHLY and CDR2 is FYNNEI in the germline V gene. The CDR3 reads CASLGRGELDF. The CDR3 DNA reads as TGTGCCAGCTTGGGGCGGGGGGAGTTGGACTTC.